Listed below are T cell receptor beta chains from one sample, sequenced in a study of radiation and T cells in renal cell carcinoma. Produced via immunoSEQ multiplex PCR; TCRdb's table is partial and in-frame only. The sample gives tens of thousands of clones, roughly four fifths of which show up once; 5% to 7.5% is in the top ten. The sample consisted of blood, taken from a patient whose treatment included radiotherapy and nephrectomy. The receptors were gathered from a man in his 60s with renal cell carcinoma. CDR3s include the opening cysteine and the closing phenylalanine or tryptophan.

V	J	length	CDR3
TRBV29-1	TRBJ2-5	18	CSVEWGWAGAGVGETQYF
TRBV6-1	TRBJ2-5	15	CASSEVGARAETQYF
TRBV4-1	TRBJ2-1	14	CASRLAGGYNEQFF
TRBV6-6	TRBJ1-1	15	CASSYSWDRDTEAFF
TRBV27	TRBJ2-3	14	CASSLGDSTDTQYF
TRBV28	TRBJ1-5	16	CASSETDRGPYQPQHF
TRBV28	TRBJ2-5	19	CASRAHASGTGGVQETQYF
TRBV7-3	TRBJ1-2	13	CASSREGFDGYTF
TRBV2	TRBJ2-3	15	CASSESPTRTDTQYF
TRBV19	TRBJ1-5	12	CASSISDQPQHF
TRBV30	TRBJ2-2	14	CASLGAGMLGELFF
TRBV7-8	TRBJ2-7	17	CASSLEFPGQGVYEQYF
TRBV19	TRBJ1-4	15	CASSAGQGRDEKLFF
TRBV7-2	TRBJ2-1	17	CASSLDGTRSSYNEQFF
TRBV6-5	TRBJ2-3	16	CASSWGTSGSTDTQYF
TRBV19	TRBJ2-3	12	CASQGTTDTQYF
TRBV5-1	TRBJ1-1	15	CASSLSGGSNTEAFF
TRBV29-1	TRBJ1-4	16	CSAHPPGPATNEKLFF
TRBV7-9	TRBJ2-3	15	CASSSYQRGEDTQYF
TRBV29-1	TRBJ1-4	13	CSVEFGPNEKLFF
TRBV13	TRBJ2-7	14	CASSFSSLLYEQYF
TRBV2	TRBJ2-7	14	CASMGTSGSYEQYF
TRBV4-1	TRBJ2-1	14	CASSQTSAYNEQFF
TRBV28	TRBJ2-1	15	CASSRGLALYNEQFF
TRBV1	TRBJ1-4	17	CTSSQDLQGIRNEKLFF
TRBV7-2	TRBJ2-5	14	CASSLAAVAETQYF
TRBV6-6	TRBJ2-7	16	CASSTTSGREENEQYF
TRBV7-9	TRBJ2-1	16	CASSLRTSGLYNEQFF
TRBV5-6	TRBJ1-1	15	CASSGNPGGNTEAFF
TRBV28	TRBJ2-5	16	CASSFLVGSGRETQYF
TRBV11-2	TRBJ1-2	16	CASSLDTGGGPYGYTF
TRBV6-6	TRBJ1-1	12	CASSHQGREAFF
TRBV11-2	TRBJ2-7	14	CASSRTGGTNEQYF
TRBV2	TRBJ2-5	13	CASSGGGRETQYF
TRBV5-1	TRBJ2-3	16	CASSLGGRLSTDTQYF
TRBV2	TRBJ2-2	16	CASSEDTAGGTGELFF
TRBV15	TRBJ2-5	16	CATSRDRGLAGGTQYF
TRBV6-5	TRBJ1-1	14	CASSYSRRNTEAFF
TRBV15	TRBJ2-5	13	CATSTRTSTTQYF
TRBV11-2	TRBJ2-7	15	CASSLVPGELHEQYF
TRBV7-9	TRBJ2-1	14	CASSLVDSYNEQFF
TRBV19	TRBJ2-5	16	CASSISGQGERETQYF
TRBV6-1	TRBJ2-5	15	CASSFTPGSQETQYF
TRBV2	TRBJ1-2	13	CASTGLWGSGYTF
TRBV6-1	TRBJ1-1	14	CASSEGGTLGEAFF
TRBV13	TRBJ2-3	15	CASSSRTSGRDTQYF
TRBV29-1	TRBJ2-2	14	CSVEAQGAIGELFF
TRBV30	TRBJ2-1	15	CAWSEGDRGHNEQFF
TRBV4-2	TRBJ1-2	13	CASSQPPSYGYTF
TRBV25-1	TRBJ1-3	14	CASSDGNSGNTIYF
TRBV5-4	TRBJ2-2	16	CASSSMTGANTGELFF
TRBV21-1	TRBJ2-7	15	CASSRRTGGHYEQYF